Listed below are T cell receptor beta chains from one sample, sequenced in a study of PD-1 blockade in classical Hodgkin lymphoma. The data were produced by immunoSEQ multiplex PCR, yet TCRdb's version contains in-frame clones alone and is incomplete. The top ten clones hold less than 20% of a sample with 75,000 to 100,000 clones, 81% of them seen once. The specimen comprised peripheral blood mononuclear cells (PBMCs), sampled before the second cycle of nivolumab. The source is a human donor with classical Hodgkin lymphoma. Both conserved end residues are trimmed from each CDR3. Size values are once, few and many counts, or a class for expanded clones, and some rows have none.

once,TRBV19,8,ASSSREAF
.,TRBV5-4,14,ASSPPLAGVRETQY
.,TRBV5-1,14,ASSSVPGQGSNEQF
.,TRBV5-1,13,ASSDWGGDHNEQF
.,TRBV18,13,ASSPPGQENYGYT
.,TRBV6-7,15,ASSYHSGQGASYEQY
.,TRBV10-3,13,AISEVAATTGELF
.,TRBV5-5,11,ASSSEYFYEQY
.,TRBV19,12,ASSSLPSEGTQY
once,TRBV18,11,ASSPWQGKTQY
.,TRBV10-2,11,ASSLRATYEQY
.,TRBV7-8,14,ASRPTPGQDIYGYT
.,TRBV10-3,18,AISEPGLAGGPKSYNEQF
.,TRBV4-2,12,ASSRNQGSDEAF
.,TRBV5-4,13,ASSARRTMNTEAF
.,TRBV18,11,ASSPTGAYEQY
few,TRBV9,14,ASSPSSRGGYYEQY
.,TRBV27,14,ASSQLTGRGPDTQY
.,TRBV7-2,10,ASSLEGNTIY
medium-sized,TRBV19,13,ASKVGQGASDTQY
.,TRBV28,13,ASSLWTGGNQPQH
.,TRBV4-2,18,ASSQTTGLRTSGSVNEQF
.,TRBV4-1,14,ASSQALQGMNTEAF
.,TRBV9,15,ASSVGGRSGLTYGYT
.,TRBV19,13,ASSIWAGVTDTQY
few,TRBV27,13,ASRRLADPSYEQY
.,TRBV7-8,12,ASSYRLSGETQY
.,TRBV19,12,ASSTLTIDSEQY
few,TRBV18,14,ASSPPSGEGWETQY
few,TRBV7-9,13,ASSPLTVWDTEAF
few,TRBV28,14,ASSPLSGALAQPQH
.,TRBV30,14,AWSVGRLAGSDEQF
few,TRBV9,13,ASSPQLGWDTEAF
.,TRBV1,13,TSSQGSGLAHEQY
.,TRBV2,11,ASRSGTGETQY
.,TRBV7-2,13,ASSLAGDALREQY
.,TRBV19,11,ASSIGTLLEQF
.,TRBV4-1,11,ASSQGTTDQAF
.,TRBV7-3,12,ASTPQRAAGELF
.,TRBV18,11,ASSRGTEETQY
.,TRBV5-1,12,ASRGTGTSGGYT
.,TRBV11-2,16,ASSLELLAGVLTGELF
.,TRBV6-1,12,ASRRDTSYNEQF
.,TRBV10-3,11,AISVGPPNEQF
.,TRBV7-8,11,ASSLGTDTEAF
.,TRBV19,12,ASREGANTGELF
.,TRBV11-2,13,ASSSRGPNLGEQY
.,TRBV9,13,ASSSAGDSYNEQF
.,TRBV7-2,12,ASSLDRGGETQY
.,TRBV9,16,ASSSTGTPYGQADTQY
.,TRBV19,12,ASSMGQGLETQY
.,TRBV29-1,8,SARFNEQF
once,TRBV28,10,ASSFPTYEQY